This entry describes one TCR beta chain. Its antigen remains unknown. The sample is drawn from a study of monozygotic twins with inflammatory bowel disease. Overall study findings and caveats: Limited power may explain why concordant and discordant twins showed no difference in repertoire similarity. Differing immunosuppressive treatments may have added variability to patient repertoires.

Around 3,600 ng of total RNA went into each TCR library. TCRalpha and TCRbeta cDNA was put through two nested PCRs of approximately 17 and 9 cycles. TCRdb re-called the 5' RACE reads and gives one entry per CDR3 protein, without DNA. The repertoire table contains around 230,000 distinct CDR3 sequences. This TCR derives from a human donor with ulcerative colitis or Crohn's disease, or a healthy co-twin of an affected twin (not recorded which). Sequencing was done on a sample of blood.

The CDR3 loop is CSARGGLAFNEQFF. The chain carries TRBV20-1 and TRBJ2-1; without DNA, the TCRdb call of TRBD2 cannot be checked. Germline CDR1 and CDR2: DFQATT and SNEGSKA (reference sequence). The CDR3 is 14 amino acids.